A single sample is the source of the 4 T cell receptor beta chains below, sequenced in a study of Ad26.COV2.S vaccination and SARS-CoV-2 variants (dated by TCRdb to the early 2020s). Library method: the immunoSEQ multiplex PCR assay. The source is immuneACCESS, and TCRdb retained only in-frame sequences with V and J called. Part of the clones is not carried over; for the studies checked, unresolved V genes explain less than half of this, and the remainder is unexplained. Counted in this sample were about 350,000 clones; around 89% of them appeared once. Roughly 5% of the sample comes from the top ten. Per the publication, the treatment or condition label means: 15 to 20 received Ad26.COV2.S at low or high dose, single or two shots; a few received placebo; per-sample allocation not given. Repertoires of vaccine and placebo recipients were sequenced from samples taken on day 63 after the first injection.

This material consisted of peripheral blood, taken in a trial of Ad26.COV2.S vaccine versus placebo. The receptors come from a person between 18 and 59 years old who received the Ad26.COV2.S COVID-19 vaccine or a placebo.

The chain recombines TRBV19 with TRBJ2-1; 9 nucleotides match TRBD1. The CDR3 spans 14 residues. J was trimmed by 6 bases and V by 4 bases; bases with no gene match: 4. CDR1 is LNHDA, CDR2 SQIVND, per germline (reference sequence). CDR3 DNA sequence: TGTGCCAGTAGTAGGGACAGGGCAAGCAATGAGCAGTTCTTC. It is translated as CASSRDRASNEQFF.

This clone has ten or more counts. CDR3 protein: CASSLSGTGNQPQHF. The DNA for the CDR3 is TGTGCCAGCAGCTTATCCGGGACCGGCAATCAGCCCCAGCATTTT. The chain links TRBV7-8 to TRBJ1-5; D may be TRBD1 (5 bases). V was clipped by 2 bases and J by 2 bases, with 10 bases between them. Per germline, CDR1 SGHVS and CDR2 FQNEAQ. The CDR3 is made up of 15 amino acids.

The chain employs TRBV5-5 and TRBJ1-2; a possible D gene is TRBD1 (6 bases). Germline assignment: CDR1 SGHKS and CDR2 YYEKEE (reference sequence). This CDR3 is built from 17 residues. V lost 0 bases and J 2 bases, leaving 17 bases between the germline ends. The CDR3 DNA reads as TGTGCCAGCAGCTTGGCCCCCCCGGCAGGGGCAAACTATGGCTACACCTTC. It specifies CASSLAPPAGANYGYTF.

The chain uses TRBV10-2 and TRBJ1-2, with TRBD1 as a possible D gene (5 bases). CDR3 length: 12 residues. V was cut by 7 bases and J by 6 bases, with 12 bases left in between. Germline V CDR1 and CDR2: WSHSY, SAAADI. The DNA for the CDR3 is TGCGCCAGCACCCTGGGGGGGGATGGCTACACCTTC. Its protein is CASTLGGDGYTF.